Listed below are T cell receptor beta chains from one sample, sequenced in a study of PD-L1 blockade in urothelial cancer. Profiling relied on immunoSEQ multiplex PCR, and the TCRdb table lists in-frame clones only, not all of them. There are around 110,000 clones in the sample; roughly 90% occur only once, and under 2% lies in the top ten. Source: PBMCs, taken around atezolizumab (anti-PD-L1) treatment. The receptors derive from a man in his 60s with urothelial cancer. Each CDR3 is given without its conserved first and last residue. A D gene is named only where the DNA matches it firmly. The size of a clone is reported for some rows only, either as once, few or many, or as a class for expanded clones.

abundance: -; v_gene: TRBV18; j_gene: TRBJ1-1; d_gene: -; CDR3aa: ASSQGADTEAF
abundance: -; v_gene: TRBV2; j_gene: TRBJ2-3; d_gene: -; CDR3aa: ASQDKFTDTQY
abundance: -; v_gene: TRBV5-4; j_gene: TRBJ2-1; d_gene: TRBD2; CDR3aa: ASSLTGGEQF
abundance: -; v_gene: TRBV19; j_gene: TRBJ2-7; d_gene: TRBD2; CDR3aa: ASSDGTSGFYEQY
abundance: -; v_gene: TRBV9; j_gene: TRBJ1-2; d_gene: TRBD1; CDR3aa: ASSVEGQGDNYGYT
abundance: -; v_gene: TRBV28; j_gene: TRBJ2-5; d_gene: TRBD2; CDR3aa: AAGGRRWETQY
abundance: -; v_gene: TRBV9; j_gene: TRBJ2-4; d_gene: TRBD1; CDR3aa: ASSPDRVRTIQY
abundance: -; v_gene: TRBV4-2; j_gene: TRBJ2-5; d_gene: -; CDR3aa: ASSQDRGSETQY
abundance: -; v_gene: TRBV28; j_gene: TRBJ2-2; d_gene: -; CDR3aa: ASSFPYGSGTGELF
abundance: few; v_gene: TRBV12-5; j_gene: TRBJ2-1; d_gene: -; CDR3aa: ASGLGRVDEQF
abundance: medium-sized; v_gene: TRBV20-1; j_gene: TRBJ2-3; d_gene: -; CDR3aa: SGAGTDTQY
abundance: once; v_gene: TRBV7-9; j_gene: TRBJ1-5; d_gene: TRBD1; CDR3aa: ASSAGTGGRNQPQH
abundance: -; v_gene: TRBV10-3; j_gene: TRBJ2-7; d_gene: -; CDR3aa: AISGRLSYEQY
abundance: -; v_gene: TRBV5-1; j_gene: TRBJ2-5; d_gene: TRBD2; CDR3aa: ASSLMARAGGEETQY
abundance: -; v_gene: TRBV6-1; j_gene: TRBJ1-2; d_gene: -; CDR3aa: ASSEQPLGYGYT
abundance: -; v_gene: TRBV6-4; j_gene: TRBJ2-3; d_gene: -; CDR3aa: ASGIGRGDTQY
abundance: -; v_gene: TRBV6-5; j_gene: TRBJ1-4; d_gene: TRBD1; CDR3aa: ASSRDSRNEKLF
abundance: -; v_gene: TRBV7-2; j_gene: TRBJ2-2; d_gene: TRBD1; CDR3aa: ASSFSGQGAGGELF
abundance: -; v_gene: TRBV7-8; j_gene: TRBJ2-5; d_gene: TRBD2; CDR3aa: ASSFNGLAGTQETQY
abundance: -; v_gene: TRBV5-1; j_gene: TRBJ2-7; d_gene: -; CDR3aa: ASSPDPGHPPYEQY
abundance: once; v_gene: TRBV7-2; j_gene: TRBJ2-7; d_gene: -; CDR3aa: ASSLNLYEQY
abundance: -; v_gene: TRBV5-4; j_gene: TRBJ2-7; d_gene: TRBD1; CDR3aa: ASSPWPGQHEQY
abundance: -; v_gene: TRBV7-9; j_gene: TRBJ2-1; d_gene: TRBD2; CDR3aa: ASSLAGGRKGGEQF
abundance: -; v_gene: TRBV19; j_gene: TRBJ2-1; d_gene: TRBD2; CDR3aa: ASSTSGGRNEQF
abundance: once; v_gene: TRBV7-2; j_gene: TRBJ2-7; d_gene: TRBD2; CDR3aa: ASSLGLAGLVEQY
abundance: -; v_gene: TRBV19; j_gene: TRBJ2-5; d_gene: -; CDR3aa: ASTPGIGETQY
abundance: -; v_gene: TRBV6-1; j_gene: TRBJ2-1; d_gene: TRBD2; CDR3aa: ASSENAAGGYEQF
abundance: -; v_gene: TRBV9; j_gene: TRBJ2-2; d_gene: TRBD1; CDR3aa: ASSVPGQVNTGELF
abundance: once; v_gene: TRBV28; j_gene: TRBJ1-1; d_gene: -; CDR3aa: ASSKRRGNTEAF
abundance: -; v_gene: TRBV7-6; j_gene: TRBJ2-5; d_gene: -; CDR3aa: ASSRSQETQY
abundance: -; v_gene: TRBV5-1; j_gene: TRBJ2-6; d_gene: -; CDR3aa: ASSSDYGGGANVLT
abundance: -; v_gene: TRBV4-1; j_gene: TRBJ2-5; d_gene: TRBD2; CDR3aa: ASAREGGAGETQY
abundance: -; v_gene: TRBV2; j_gene: TRBJ1-1; d_gene: TRBD1; CDR3aa: ACRGLGTEAF
abundance: -; v_gene: TRBV30; j_gene: TRBJ2-5; d_gene: -; CDR3aa: AWSVGGKQETQY
abundance: -; v_gene: TRBV7-3; j_gene: TRBJ1-1; d_gene: -; CDR3aa: ASSLGGWTEAF
abundance: -; v_gene: TRBV30; j_gene: TRBJ2-1; d_gene: TRBD2; CDR3aa: AWSLAGGLHNEQF
abundance: -; v_gene: TRBV10-1; j_gene: TRBJ2-3; d_gene: -; CDR3aa: ASSESRGFTQY